The 27 T cell receptor beta chains given below trace back to one sample, sequenced in a study of blood T cell repertoires in COVID-19. The repertoire was sequenced with immunoSEQ multiplex PCR; TCRdb's copy has only in-frame clones and lacks some. The data hold about 250,000 clones, with 70% to 90% observed a single time. Sequences were obtained from PBMCs or T cells enriched from blood (not recorded which). These TCRs come from a man aged 40-49 years who had recovered from COVID-19.

The gene calls are TRBV6-5 and TRBJ2-7; 8 bases map to TRBD1. This CDR3 spans 15 amino acids. The germline gives CDR1 MNHEY, CDR2 SVGAGI. V dropped 1 base and J dropped 6; count of bases not matched to a gene: 8. The CDR3 DNA reads TGTGCCAGCAGTTACTTCGCAGGGGGCCCCCCCGAGCAGTACTTC. It is translated as CASSYFAGGPPEQYF.

The CDR3 coding sequence is TGTGCCAGCAGCCTTCAGGGCTATGGCTACACCTTC. The encoded protein is CASSLQGYGYTF. The chain uses TRBV6-5 and TRBJ1-2, with a weak D call TRBD1 (5 bases). The length of the CDR3 is 12 residues. V gave up 6 bases and J gave up 4 bases, with 9 bases separating them. Germline CDR1 is MNHEY and CDR2 is SVGAGI.

This chain joins TRBV6-2 or TRBV6-3 and TRBJ2-3; no definite D call. CDR3 length equals 14 residues. CDR1 is MNHEY, CDR2 SVGEGT, per germline. The ends were cut back, 6 bases at V and 6 bases at J, with 16 bases in the middle. The CDR3 is CASSITLLVDTQYF. CDR3 nucleotide sequence: TGTGCCAGCAGCATCACTCTTTTGGTGGATACGCAGTATTTT.

The chain combines TRBV2 with TRBJ2-7, with 7 bases that match TRBD2. The V and J ends lost 10 bases and 2 bases, in that order; junction bases with no gene match: 2. The germline V gene encodes CDR1 SNHLY and CDR2 FYNNEI. CDR3 length: 11 residues. The CDR3 reads CATGLAYEQYF. For the CDR3, the DNA is TGTGCCACAGGACTAGCCTACGAGCAGTACTTC.

The chain carries TRBV14 and TRBJ1-3; D is unresolved. Germline V gives CDR1 SGHDN, CDR2 FVKESK. This CDR3 comprises 13 residues. Trimming stripped 6 bases from V and 4 bases from J, with 10 bases between. CDR3 sequence (DNA): TGTGCCAGCAGTCTCCTTAGAGGAAACACCATATATTTT. As protein: CASSLLRGNTIYF.

The genes are TRBV6-4 and TRBJ1-1, with D perhaps TRBD1 (5 bases). The V end was cut by 6 bases, the J end by 5 bases, with 13 bases between. The CDR3 loop spans 13 amino acids. Germline V gene data show CDR1 as MRHNA and CDR2 as SNTAGT. The CDR3 sequence: CASRGTQGTEAFF. The CDR3 DNA reads TGTGCCAGCAGGGGGACTCAGGGAACTGAAGCTTTCTTT.

The rearrangement links TRBV27 to TRBJ1-1; TRBD1 might be the D (6 bases). Germline V CDR1 and CDR2: MNHEY, SMNVEV (reference sequence). Deletions cut 5 bases from V and 4 bases from J, with 29 bases between. This CDR3 is built from 19 residues. The CDR3 nucleotides read TGTGCCAGCAGTCCCTCAGGGGCAGAATTAGGGCCTTTTAGCACTGAAGCTTTCTTT. It translates to CASSPSGAELGPFSTEAFF.

The chain's CDR3 is CASSQGTGTGMNTEAFF. DNA of the CDR3: TGCGCCAGCAGCCAAGGGACGGGAACAGGGATGAACACTGAAGCTTTCTTT. The V and J genes are TRBV4-1 and TRBJ1-1; D may be TRBD1 (6 bases). Between the trimmed V and J ends, which lost 1 base and 0 bases, there was a span of 15 bases. This CDR3 region has 17 residues. CDR1 MGHRA and CDR2 YSYEKL come from the germline V gene.

The chain has TRBV2 and TRBJ2-7, with TRBD1 identical over 10 bases. The germline V gene encodes CDR1 SNHLY and CDR2 FYNNEI. This CDR3 is 11 amino acids long. V lost 6 bases to trimming and J lost 8 bases; unmatched junction nucleotides: 1. CDR3 in DNA: TGTGCCAGCAGGGGACAGGGGAAGCAGTACTTC. Translation gives CASRGQGKQYF.

This sequence joins TRBV12-3 or TRBV12-4 and TRBJ1-1; D is possibly TRBD1 (5 bases). V was trimmed by 3 bases and J by 4 bases, leaving 9 bases between them. CDR3 length: 13 residues. The CDR3 DNA sequence: TGTGCCAGCAGTTTTCCAGGGCCCACTGAAGCTTTCTTT. Translated: CASSFPGPTEAFF.

The genes are TRBV7-8 and TRBJ1-1; D might be TRBD1 (6 bases). Germline CDR1 reads SGHVS; CDR2 reads FQNEAQ. The V end lost 1 base, the J end lost 8 bases, and 8 bases lay between the germline ends. There are 12 residues in the CDR3. CDR3 loop: CASSLDRAEAFF. The CDR3 coding sequence is TGTGCCAGCAGCTTAGACAGGGCGGAAGCTTTCTTT.

This CDR3 is CASSVGQGDYGYTF. CDR3 in DNA: TGTGCCAGCAGCGTCGGACAGGGGGACTATGGCTACACCTTC. This sequence joins TRBV9 and TRBJ1-2; 10 bases are a match to TRBD1. Germline lookup yields CDR1 SGDLS and CDR2 YYNGEE. CDR3 size: 14 residues. V dropped 2 bases and J dropped 3; count of bases not matched to a gene: 1.

The CDR3 loop is CASSPVNRGLVTASPLHF. The DNA of the CDR3 is TGTGCCAGCTCACCCGTCAACAGGGGGCTGGTTACTGCTTCACCCCTCCACTTT. The chain joins TRBV18 to TRBJ1-6, with 9 bases matching TRBD1. Germline CDR1 and CDR2: KGHSH and LQKENI. The CDR3 covers 18 residues. V was clipped by 3 bases and J by 9 bases; unmatched bases: 15.

The chain joins TRBV28 to TRBJ2-7; maybe TRBD1 (6 bases). Trimming pared 3 bases from V and 1 base from J, leaving 10 bases between. The CDR3 spans 14 residues. CDR1 is MDHEN, CDR2 SYDVKM, per germline. CDR3 sequence: CASSFGQGSYEQYF. For the CDR3, the DNA is TGTGCCAGCAGTTTCGGGCAGGGGTCCTACGAGCAGTACTTC.

Details on this clone: The junction departs from germline at one end; a sequencing error may be responsible. V gene TRBV7-7 combines with J gene TRBJ2-5; maybe TRBD1 (5 bases). The CDR3 has 15 amino acids. Per germline, CDR1 SSHAT and CDR2 FNYEAQ (reference sequence). CDR3 nucleotide sequence: TGTGCTAGCAGCTTCGGTCCAGGGTACCAAGAGACCCAGTACTTC. Its protein is CASSFGPGYQETQYF.

The V gene is TRBV2, the J gene TRBJ1-2, with D possibly matching TRBD1 (6 bases). The CDR3 loop spans 15 amino acids. V dropped 5 bases and J dropped 8 bases, with 21 bases sitting between them. In germline, CDR1 is SNHLY, CDR2 FYNNEI. For the CDR3, the DNA is TGTGCCAGCAGTTACCTGCAGGGGAAAGCGGGGGGCTACACCTTC. Translating gives CASSYLQGKAGGYTF.

V gene TRBV30 combines with J gene TRBJ2-2; D perhaps matches TRBD2 (5 bases). Germline-derived CDR1 and CDR2 are GTSNPN and SVGIG (reference sequence). This CDR3 spans 16 amino acids. V dropped 2 bases and J dropped 0 bases, with 13 bases sitting between them. This chain's CDR3 is CAWSSAGRANTGELFF. For the CDR3, the DNA is TGTGCCTGGAGTAGTGCTGGGCGGGCGAACACCGGGGAGCTGTTTTTT.

The chain links TRBV7-2 to TRBJ1-5; TRBD1 matches at 7 bases. Germline loops: CDR1 SGHTA, CDR2 FQGNSA. Trimming removed 1 base from V and 5 bases from J; junction bases left unmatched: 2. The length of the CDR3 is 14 residues. The CDR3 coding sequence is TGTGCCAGCAGCTTAGACAGGGGATATCAGCCCCAGCATTTT. Translating gives CASSLDRGYQPQHF.

This clone came up once. The chain combines TRBV15 with TRBJ1-2; 8 bases line up with TRBD1. V gave up 8 bases and J gave up 1 base; unmatched junction bases: 9. The CDR3 loop spans 15 amino acids. In germline, CDR1 is LNHNV, CDR2 YYDKDF (reference sequence). The CDR3 here is CATLGQGGSNYGYTF. In DNA form, the CDR3 reads TGTGCCACCTTAGGACAGGGTGGGAGTAACTATGGCTACACCTTC.

Written as DNA, the CDR3 is TGCGCCAGCAGCCAGCAGGGGAGTGACACTGAAGCTTTCTTT. Protein sequence: CASSQQGSDTEAFF. The genes are TRBV4-1 and TRBJ1-1; D perhaps matches TRBD1 (6 bases). CDR3 length: 14 residues. V was clipped by 3 bases and J by 3 bases, with 11 bases between them. Germline V gene lookup returns CDR1 MGHRA and CDR2 YSYEKL.

The genes are TRBV6-2 or TRBV6-3 and TRBJ2-3; tentatively, D is TRBD2 (7 bases). This CDR3 spans 18 amino acids. V lost 0 bases and J 7 bases, leaving 23 bases between the germline ends. The germline CDR1 and CDR2 sequences are MNHEY and SVGEGT. For the CDR3, the DNA is TGTGCCAGCAGTTACTCGAGGTCCCGCGGGGGCGCGGGATATACGCAGTATTTT. It encodes CASSYSRSRGGAGYTQYF.

This chain uses TRBV24-1 with TRBJ1-5, with D possibly TRBD1 on 6 matching bases. CDR3 length equals 16 residues. The V and J ends lost 4 bases and 9 bases respectively, with 21 bases between them. Germline V gives CDR1 KGHDR, CDR2 SFDVKD. This CDR3 reads CATSEPPRGLTGPQHF. CDR3 DNA: TGTGCCACCAGTGAACCACCCAGGGGCCTAACGGGGCCCCAGCATTTT.

The gene calls are TRBV27 and TRBJ2-4; perhaps TRBD1 as D (5 bases). Germline values: CDR1 MNHEY, CDR2 SMNVEV (reference sequence). V was trimmed by 0 bases and J by 0 bases, leaving 6 bases between them. The CDR3 extends over 15 amino acids. The CDR3 coding sequence is TGTGCCAGCAGTTTATCACAGGTAGCCAAAAACATTCAGTACTTC. It is translated as CASSLSQVAKNIQYF.

The rearrangement joins TRBV28 to TRBJ1-5; D may be TRBD1 (6 bases). V was cut by 2 bases and J by 7 bases, with 12 bases left in between. The length of the CDR3 is 14 residues. Germline V lookup: CDR1 MDHEN, CDR2 SYDVKM. CDR3 DNA sequence: TGTGCCAGCAGTTTAGGGGGCTGGGGCCAGCCCCAGCATTTT. Translation: CASSLGGWGQPQHF.

The chain is built from TRBV4-1 and TRBJ1-1, with D possibly matching TRBD1 (5 bases). This CDR3 region has 14 residues. Germline V gene lookup returns CDR1 MGHRA and CDR2 YSYEKL. The ends were cut back, 5 bases at V and 7 bases at J, with 17 bases in the middle. Here the CDR3 DNA reads TGCGCCAGCAGCTACGGGGGAGGAGGACTTGAAGCTTTCTTT. Translation: CASSYGGGGLEAFF.

This chain links TRBV10-3 with TRBJ1-1; 11 bases line up with TRBD1. Germline CDR1 and CDR2: ENHRY and SYGVKD. V shed 3 bases and J 6 bases; nucleotides not matched to a gene: 9. The CDR3 loop spans 16 amino acids. CDR3 bases: TGTGCCATCAGTGAACACATGGGACAGGGGGTCCCTGAAGCTTTCTTT. This codes for CAISEHMGQGVPEAFF.

The chain couples TRBV19 to TRBJ2-4; maybe TRBD2 (6 bases). The CDR3 contains 13 residues. CDR1 is LNHDA, CDR2 SQIVND, per germline (reference sequence). The V and J ends lost 3 bases and 6 bases respectively, with 9 bases between them. Here the CDR3 DNA reads TGTGCCAGTAGTATCGGGGGTGTAAACATTCAGTACTTC. Translating it yields CASSIGGVNIQYF.